The present T cell receptor beta chain was sequenced within a study of OX40 agonist ivuxolimab in advanced cancers. Looking at the study overall: Ivuxolimab was a fully human IgG2 agonistic monoclonal antibody targeting the costimulatory receptor OX40 (CD134). Intravenous ivuxolimab was administered to patients every 2 weeks at six dose levels: 0.01, 0.1, 0.3, 1.5, 3 and 10 mg/kg. Among the roughly 50 dose-escalation patients, approximately 20 had hepatocellular carcinoma, roughly 15 melanoma, 9 renal cell carcinoma and 9 head and neck cancer. In the dose-escalation cohort, around four fifths of patients were male, and the mean age was 60 years with a range of roughly 20 to 79. Patients were allowed to have had prior anti-PD-1, anti-PD-L1 or anti-CTLA-4 therapy, and 30% to 40% of the dose-escalation patients had been treated with checkpoint inhibitors. Partial responses occurred in three dose-escalation patients: two with cutaneous melanoma and one with hepatocellular carcinoma. Peripheral TCRbeta sequencing was intended to test whether TCR sequence diversity was altered and clonal T-cell expansion was caused by ivuxolimab. The paper describes the monotherapy dose-escalation part (N of about 55 patients) of the phase I trial of ivuxolimab.

As regards this clone: Its binding antigen is unknown. Per-base quality was not reported, and no clone a single base away is much larger than it.

Patients with autoimmune disease history or receiving systemic immunosuppression were excluded from the trial. Peripheral blood for TCR sequencing was drawn from every dose cohort at baseline, at cycle 4 day 1 and at cycle 7 day 1. The samples were taken from a phase I, first-in-human, multicenter, open-label dose-escalation trial of ivuxolimab. Adults with locally advanced or metastatic melanoma, renal cell, hepatocellular, or head and neck squamous cell carcinoma were enrolled in the trial. Before TCR sequencing, CD4+ T cells and CD8+ T cells from peripheral blood were sorted into separate populations. Beyond this particular receptor, the publication reports: Antigen specificity was not determined for the clonally expanded peripheral T cells. Low levels of normalized T-cell clonal expansion were also shown by some nonresponding patients. At doses of 0.1 to 3.0 mg/kg, clonal expansion of both CD4+ and CD8+ blood T cells was observed from baseline to week 6. After ivuxolimab, more expanded clones were found on average in CD8+ T cells than in CD4+ T cells. In the 0.1-3.0 mg/kg groups, partial responders had among the lowest normalized peripheral clonal expansion, particularly in CD8+ T cells.

Genomic DNA was isolated from the sorted cells so that the TCRbeta CDR3 region could be sequenced. The immunoSEQ Assay was used for sequencing of TCRbeta CDR3 regions. The table was pulled from immuneACCESS by TCRdb, which kept in-frame rearrangements only. Such tables lose some clones; where checked, under half of the loss comes from unresolved V genes, and the rest has no known cause. Across this sample there are tens of thousands of clones, with 80% to 90% seen only once. The leading ten clones occupy about 5.6% of the sample. Trimmed from V: 7 bases; trimmed from J: 6 bases; junction bases lacking a gene match: 11. The germline V gene (reference sequence) specifies MNHEY as CDR1 and SMNVEV as CDR2. From its cysteine to its phenylalanine, the CDR3 spans 14 amino acids. Only the CDR3 DNA is retained, 42 bases long and in frame from the first base.

The TCR sequence derives from an adult with an advanced solid tumor such as melanoma, head and neck, liver or kidney cancer. The chain is encoded by TRBV27 joined to TRBJ2-7; 8 of the junction bases match TRBD2. The starting material was CD4+ or CD8+ T cells sorted from blood, obtained in a trial of the OX40 agonist ivuxolimab. The CDR3 is CASTRAGAKVEQYF. The DNA sequence is given as TGTGCCAGCACCAGAGCGGGGGCGAAGGTCGAGCAGTACTTC.